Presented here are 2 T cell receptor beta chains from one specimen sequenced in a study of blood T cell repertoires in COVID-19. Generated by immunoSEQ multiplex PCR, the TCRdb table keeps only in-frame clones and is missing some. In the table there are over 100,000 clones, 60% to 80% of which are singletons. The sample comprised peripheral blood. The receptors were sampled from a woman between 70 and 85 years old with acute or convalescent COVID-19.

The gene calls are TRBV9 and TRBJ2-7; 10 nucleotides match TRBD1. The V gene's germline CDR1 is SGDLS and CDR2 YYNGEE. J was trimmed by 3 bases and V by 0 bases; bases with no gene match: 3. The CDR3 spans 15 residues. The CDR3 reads CASSVEGQGFYEQYF. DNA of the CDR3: TGTGCCAGCAGCGTAGAGGGACAGGGGTTCTACGAGCAGTACTTC.

The CDR3 sequence: CATSRVGSRSGNTIYF. The DNA for the CDR3 is TGTGCCACCAGCAGAGTTGGGAGCCGCTCTGGAAACACCATATATTTT. The chain joins TRBV15 to TRBJ1-3; D gene uncertain. Trimming stripped 1 base from V and 0 bases from J, with 10 bases between. This CDR3 spans 16 amino acids. Germline V gives CDR1 LNHNV, CDR2 YYDKDF (reference sequence).